The 4 T cell receptor beta chains presented below share a single source sample, sequenced in a study of blood T cell repertoires in COVID-19 (TCRdb year 2020). The receptor library was made with the immunoSEQ multiplex PCR assay. Not all clones reach the TCRdb copy of this immuneACCESS table, which keeps in-frame sequences only. Checked studies attribute under half of the gap to unresolved V genes and leave the rest unexplained. This sample gives approximately 69,000 clones in total; under 90% of them show up just once. In total, the top ten clones hold roughly 14% of the sample. The sequenced sample consisted of peripheral blood. The receptor source for this set is a man aged 50-59 years with COVID-19, enrolled during active disease.

This rearrangement joins TRBV27 to TRBJ1-1; D may be TRBD1 (6 bases). The CDR3 extends over 15 amino acids. V was shortened by 5 bases and J by 7 bases, with 20 bases between the two germline ends. Germline V CDR1 and CDR2: MNHEY, SMNVEV (reference sequence). CDR3: CASSTLAGGEGEAFF. The CDR3 coding sequence is TGTGCCAGCAGTACTCTTGCGGGGGGCGAGGGTGAAGCTTTCTTT.

The rearrangement uses TRBV5-1 and TRBJ1-2; tentative D call: TRBD1 (5 bases). The CDR3 spans 14 residues. Germline loops: CDR1 SGHRS, CDR2 YFSETQ. The ends were cut back, 0 bases at V and 7 bases at J, with 13 bases in the middle. The CDR3 here is CASSLEGASGGYTF. CDR3 sequence (DNA): TGCGCCAGCAGCTTGGAAGGGGCCTCTGGTGGCTACACCTTC.

The chain couples TRBV9 to TRBJ2-5; 12 bases fit TRBD2. Germline CDR1 SGDLS, CDR2 YYNGEE. The length of the CDR3 is 16 residues. V lost 3 bases to trimming and J lost 5 bases; unmatched junction nucleotides: 8. This CDR3 reads CASSARLAGVLETQYF. In nucleotides, the CDR3 is TGTGCCAGCAGCGCGAGACTAGCGGGGGTTCTGGAGACCCAGTACTTC.

This clone was recorded once. V and J are TRBV30 and TRBJ2-3; D is possibly TRBD2 (6 bases). Trimming left V 0 bases short and J 1 base short, with 11 bases between. This CDR3 region has 15 residues. Germline V gene sequence: CDR1 GTSNPN, CDR2 SVGIG (reference sequence). The CDR3 region has the DNA TGTGCCTGGAGTGTTCTTGGCGGGGGCACAGATACGCAGTATTTT. Translation: CAWSVLGGGTDTQYF.